These 14 T cell receptor beta chains were sequenced from one sample in a study of cytomegalovirus exposure and HLA in healthy donors. The PCR made use of 60 Vbeta and 13 Jbeta primers. This table comes from immunoSEQ multiplex PCR, and its TCRdb copy is limited to in-frame clones, with some not included. The data hold under 200,000 clones, with roughly 80% observed a single time. Sequences were obtained from PBMCs. The receptor set was obtained from a woman aged 45 to 65 in good health and CMV-seronegative.

This chain uses TRBV28 with TRBJ2-7, with TRBD1 matching 9 bases. Germline-derived CDR1 and CDR2 are MDHEN and SYDVKM. With 2 bases clipped from V and 6 bases from J, the junction kept 2 bases outside the gene matches. This CDR3 spans 13 amino acids. Written as DNA, the CDR3 is TGTGCCAGCAGTTTAAGGACAGGGGCCGAGCAGTACTTC. This codes for CASSLRTGAEQYF.

Note on this clone: Relative to the germline gene, one junction end is altered; a read error may explain this. This rearrangement joins TRBV19 to TRBJ2-4; TRBD2 agrees at 10 bases. The germline CDR1 and CDR2 sequences are LNHDA and SQIVND (reference sequence). The CDR3 loop spans 19 amino acids. CDR3 protein: CASSISGGITIGAKNSQYF. In DNA, the CDR3 is TGTGCCAGTAGTATTAGCGGGGGGATCACTATAGGAGCCAAAAACAGTCAGTACTTC. Variable domain in full (rest from reference TRBV19 and TRBJ2-4): DGGITQSPKYLFRKEGQNVTLSCEQNLNHDAMYWYRQDPGQGLRLIYYSQIVNDFQKGDIAEGYSVSREKKESFPLTVTSAQKNPTAFYLCASSISGGITIGAKNSQYFGAGTRLSVL.

This clone was detected a few times. The chain joins TRBV23-1 to TRBJ1-1; perhaps TRBD1 as D (6 bases). TRBV23-1 falls under the ORF class, with uncertain function. The CDR3 spans 16 residues. V gave up 2 bases and J gave up 1 base, with 14 bases separating them. CDR3 DNA: TGCGCCAGCAGTCAACGCAACGACAGGAGGAACACTGAAGCTTTCTTT. Its protein product is CASSQRNDRRNTEAFF.

The V gene is TRBV5-1, the J gene TRBJ2-1; maybe TRBD2 (5 bases). The germline V and J ends were trimmed by 0 bases and 8 bases, with 12 bases remaining between them. Per the germline V gene, CDR1 is SGHRS and CDR2 is YFSETQ. The CDR3 is made up of 14 amino acids. CDR3 nucleotide sequence: TGCGCCAGCAGCTTGGGCCCGGGGTTCGATGAGCAGTTCTTC. It is translated as CASSLGPGFDEQFF.

Concerning this clone: One junction end does not reproduce the germline sequence, and a read error may be involved. The chain links TRBV5-4 to TRBJ1-2, with a possible D match to TRBD1 (6 bases). Germline CDR1 SGHNT, CDR2 YYREEE (reference sequence). The CDR3 runs 16 residues. This CDR3 is CASTLGGQGHYYGYTF. The CDR3 DNA sequence: TGTGCCAGCACCTTGGGAGGCCAGGGACATTACTATGGCTACACCTTC.

The DNA for the CDR3 is TGTGCCAGCAGCCCCGCACAGGGGGGCCTGACCGGGGAGCTGTTTTTT. Its translation is CASSPAQGGLTGELFF. This rearrangement joins TRBV7-6 to TRBJ2-2, with 8 bases identical to TRBD1. CDR1 and CDR2 from the germline V gene are SGHVS and FNYEAQ. V was clipped by 5 bases and J by 5 bases; unmatched bases: 10. The CDR3 length is 16 residues.

The V gene is TRBV10-3, the J gene TRBJ2-5; 11 bases match TRBD2. Germline V lookup: CDR1 ENHRY, CDR2 SYGVKD. This CDR3 is 16 amino acids long. J was trimmed by 0 bases and V by 6 bases; bases with no gene match: 6. The CDR3 is CAISKTSGGDQETQYF. CDR3 nucleotides: TGTGCCATCAGCAAAACTAGCGGGGGAGACCAAGAGACCCAGTACTTC.

The V gene is TRBV19, the J gene TRBJ2-2; D possibly corresponds to TRBD2 (5 bases). CDR1 LNHDA and CDR2 SQIVND come from the germline V gene (reference sequence). CDR3 length: 15 residues. V was trimmed by 6 bases and J by 0 bases, leaving 11 bases between them. The chain's CDR3 is CASSASSSNTGELFF. The CDR3 bases are TGTGCCAGTAGCGCTAGCAGTTCGAACACCGGGGAGCTGTTTTTT.

The J gene is TRBJ2-5, the V gene TRBV2; TRBD1 matches 9 bases. The V segment lost 3 bases and the J segment 2 bases; nucleotides outside the gene matches: 4. CDR3 length: 15 amino acids. Germline CDR1 is SNHLY and CDR2 is FYNNEI. The DNA of the CDR3 is TGTGCCAGCAGTGATATCGGGACAGGGCAAGAGACCCAGTACTTC. Translated: CASSDIGTGQETQYF.

The chain carries TRBV19 and TRBJ2-1; 7 bases line up with TRBD2. This CDR3 region has 15 residues. The germline CDR1 and CDR2 sequences are LNHDA and SQIVND (reference sequence). V lost 5 bases, J lost 10 bases, and 14 bases stayed unmatched. For the CDR3, the DNA is TGTGCCAGTAGTCCTCGGACTAGTAGGGCTGGGGAGCAGTTCTTC. As protein: CASSPRTSRAGEQFF.

The chain carries TRBV11-2 and TRBJ1-4; the D is unclear. This CDR3 contains 14 residues. CDR1 SGHAT and CDR2 FQNNGV come from the germline V gene. V lost 2 bases to trimming and J lost 8 bases, with 12 bases between them. The CDR3 sequence: CASSLTTNGEKLFF. The CDR3 coding sequence is TGTGCCAGCAGCTTAACAACAAACGGGGAAAAACTGTTTTTT.

The V gene is TRBV2, the J gene TRBJ2-5; 7 nucleotides align to TRBD2. The CDR3 extends over 13 amino acids. Trimming at V came to 3 bases and at J to 4 bases, leaving 2 bases not matched to a gene. CDR1 is SNHLY, CDR2 FYNNEI, per germline. CDR3 loop: CASSDGGRETQYF. The CDR3 region has the DNA TGTGCCAGCAGTGACGGGGGGAGAGAGACCCAGTACTTC.

This chain joins TRBV18 and TRBJ1-3; no firm D call. There are 12 residues in the CDR3. Trimming cost V 3 bases and J 6 bases, with 6 bases left between them. Germline V gives CDR1 KGHSH, CDR2 LQKENI. As DNA, the CDR3 is TGTGCCAGCTCACCCGAGTTAAACACCATATATTTT. Its protein is CASSPELNTIYF.

V usage is TRBV30 and J usage is TRBJ2-5; D is undetermined. The ends were cut back, 2 bases at V and 9 bases at J, with 16 bases in the middle. The CDR3 consists of 13 residues. CDR1 and CDR2 (germline): GTSNPN, SVGIG (reference sequence). CDR3 in amino acids: CAWSPHRPRAQYF. The CDR3, as DNA: TGTGCCTGGAGTCCCCACCGGCCCCGGGCCCAGTACTTC.